In its sample, the clone carrying this T cell receptor beta chain was seen a few times. Other nucleotide sequences in the sample specify the same CDR3. The authors extracted RNA and reverse transcribed it into cDNA as the sequencing template. Only in-frame clones appear in the TCRdb table, and some are missing; sequencing was by immunoSEQ multiplex PCR. The sample yields about 98,000 clones, 35% to 50% seen once. These data come from a study of CD8+ T cells in alopecia areata. The sequence was obtained from a human donor with alopecia areata. Sample: CD4+ T cells sorted from blood.

CDR3 sequence reads: CSVEPGQGLGEQYF. The DNA for the CDR3 is TGCAGCGTTGAACCGGGACAGGGGCTCGGCGAGCAGTACTTC. The V call is TRBV29-1, the J call TRBJ2-7, with TRBD1 identical over 10 bases. Per the germline V gene, CDR1 is SQVTM and CDR2 is ANQGSEA. The CDR3 covers 14 residues. Trimming removed 2 bases from V and 6 bases from J; junction bases left unmatched: 7.